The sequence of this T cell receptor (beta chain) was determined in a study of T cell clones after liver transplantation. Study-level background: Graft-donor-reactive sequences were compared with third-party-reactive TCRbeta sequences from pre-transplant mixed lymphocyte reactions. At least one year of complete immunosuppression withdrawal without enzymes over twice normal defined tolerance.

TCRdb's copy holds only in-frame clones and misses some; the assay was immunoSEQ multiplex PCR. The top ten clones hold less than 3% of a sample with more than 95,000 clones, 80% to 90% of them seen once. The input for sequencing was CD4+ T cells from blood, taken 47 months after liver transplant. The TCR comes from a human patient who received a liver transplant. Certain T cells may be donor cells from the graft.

CDR3 amino acids: CASGGGQTQYF. The CDR3, as DNA: TGTGCCAGCGGCGGGGGACAGACCCAGTACTTC. The chain is built from TRBV6-1 and TRBJ2-5; TRBD2 agrees at 7 bases. Germline trimming cut 8 bases from V and 6 bases from J; bases unmatched to any gene: 3. The germline V gene has CDR1 MNHNS and CDR2 SASEGT. The CDR3 contains 11 residues.